These 14 T cell receptor beta chains were all obtained from the same sample, sequenced in a study of T cells in Graves' hyperthyroidism and ophthalmopathy. Authors of the study amplified TCR beta CDR3 regions from RNA transcripts. In the first-round RT-PCR of the TCR CDR3, the HTBI primer set was used. MiXCR was run by TCRdb on the multiplex PCR reads, yielding one entry per CDR3 protein. The sample lists about 420,000 distinct CDR3 sequences, roughly 13% seen once, with 5.3% in the top ten. Input material: blood. The receptors stem from a woman aged 18-35 years with Graves' hyperthyroidism.

This clonotype was seen at least ten times. The rearrangement uses TRBV5-8 and TRBJ2-3, with 7 bases that match TRBD2. The CDR3 length is 16 residues. With 0 bases clipped from V and 0 bases from J, the junction kept 4 bases outside the gene matches. CDR1 is SGHTS, CDR2 YDEGEE, per germline. For the CDR3, the DNA is TGTGCCAGCAGCTTGGCCGGGACTACTAGCACAGATACGCAGTATTTT. It codes for CASSLAGTTSTDTQYF.

In this sample, this clonotype turned up many times. The chain uses TRBV20-1 and TRBJ2-3; 13 positions match TRBD2. The ends lost 3 bases at V and 2 bases at J; junction bases unmatched: 5. Germline-derived CDR1 and CDR2 are DFQATT and SNEGSKA (reference sequence). The CDR3 totals 16 residues. CDR3: CSARGLAGLTTDTQYF. The CDR3 nucleotides read TGCAGTGCTAGGGGACTAGCGGGATTAACCACAGATACGCAGTATTTT.

The table lists this clonotype with many counts. This chain links TRBV3-1 with TRBJ1-5; D gene unclear. Germline CDR1 reads LGHDT; CDR2 reads YNNKEL (reference sequence). The CDR3 extends over 14 amino acids. V was shortened by 0 bases and J by 7 bases, with 10 bases between the two germline ends. The CDR3 is CASSQEVGKQPQHF. For the CDR3, the DNA is TGTGCCAGCAGCCAAGAGGTGGGGAAGCAGCCCCAGCATTTT.

Many counts were recorded for this clonotype. The rearrangement joins TRBV28 to TRBJ1-2; D is ambiguous. The CDR3 extends over 13 amino acids. The germline V and J ends were trimmed by 3 bases and 8 bases, with 13 bases remaining between them. Germline CDR1 MDHEN, CDR2 SYDVKM. CDR3 DNA sequence: TGTGCCAGCAGTTTCATTATGGGTTACGGCTACACCTTC. Translated: CASSFIMGYGYTF.

This rearrangement joins TRBV7-2 to TRBJ2-1; no clear D gene. With 3 bases removed from V and 10 bases from J, the gap between germline ends came to 16 bases. Germline assignment: CDR1 SGHTA and CDR2 FQGNSA. CDR3 length equals 14 residues. CDR3 residues: CASSLVYGIDEQFF. The CDR3 DNA reads as TGTGCCAGCAGCTTGGTATATGGGATCGACGAGCAGTTCTTC.

V gene TRBV19 combines with J gene TRBJ1-1, with D uncertain. The CDR3 is made up of 13 amino acids. Germline V gives CDR1 LNHDA, CDR2 SQIVND (reference sequence). Trimming shortened V by 5 bases and J by 2 bases, and 9 bases separated the two germline ends. In nucleotides, the CDR3 is TGTGCCAGTAGTGATGGGATCAACACTGAAGCTTTCTTT. As protein: CASSDGINTEAFF.

This clonotype was seen more than once but under ten times. The chain employs TRBV20-1 and TRBJ1-5; D possibly corresponds to TRBD1 (5 bases). CDR1 is DFQATT, CDR2 SNEGSKA, per germline (reference sequence). This CDR3 region has 14 residues. Trimming took off 5 bases at V and 6 bases at J, with 17 bases between the two ends. CDR3 in amino acids: CSAGGVRMSQPQHF. As DNA, the CDR3 is TGCAGTGCTGGGGGGGTCAGAATGAGTCAGCCCCAGCATTTT.

This clonotype was seen repeatedly, ten times or more. This chain connects TRBV20-1 to TRBJ2-7; tentatively, D is TRBD1 or TRBD2 (5 bases each). V lost 6 bases and J lost 2, with 8 bases in between. Germline V CDR1 and CDR2: DFQATT, SNEGSKA (reference sequence). This CDR3 has 11 residues. CDR3 residues: CSALGAYEQYF. CDR3 in DNA: TGCAGTGCCCTGGGGGCCTACGAGCAGTACTTC.

This clonotype showed up many times. The V call is TRBV30, the J call TRBJ2-1, with a tentative D call TRBD2 (5 bases). The length of the CDR3 is 12 residues. Per the germline V gene, CDR1 is GTSNPN and CDR2 is SVGIG (reference sequence). V gave up 5 bases and J gave up 12 bases, with 17 bases separating them. The CDR3 DNA is TGTGCCTGGCAAAAGCAGACTATAGGGCAGTTCTTC. It is translated as CAWQKQTIGQFF.

J is TRBJ1-5 and V is TRBV2; maybe TRBD1 (5 bases). Germline V lookup: CDR1 SNHLY, CDR2 FYNNEI. V dropped 1 base and J dropped 7 bases, with 8 bases sitting between them. This CDR3 is built from 13 residues. This CDR3 is CASSEVGGQPQHF. The DNA for the CDR3 is TGTGCCAGCAGTGAAGTTGGGGGGCAGCCCCAGCATTTT.

This sequence joins TRBV7-9 and TRBJ1-2; 7 nucleotides agree with TRBD1. The CDR3 contains 14 residues. Germline-derived CDR1 and CDR2 are SEHNR and FQNEAQ (reference sequence). V dropped 1 base and J dropped 7; count of bases not matched to a gene: 6. The CDR3 sequence: CASSLETGRVGYTF. The CDR3 nucleotides read TGTGCCAGCAGCTTAGAGACAGGGCGGGTTGGCTACACCTTC.

At least ten counts were recorded for this clonotype. The genes are TRBV28 and TRBJ2-7; a weak D match, TRBD1 (6 bases). Germline CDR1 MDHEN, CDR2 SYDVKM. The CDR3 runs to 14 residues. V was clipped by 7 bases and J by 3 bases, with 16 bases between them. CDR3 bases: TGTGCCAGCACCCCGCAGGGGATCGGCTACGAGCAGTACTTC. Amino acids: CASTPQGIGYEQYF.

Ten or more counts support this clonotype. This chain connects TRBV28 to TRBJ2-7; 12 nucleotides align to TRBD2. The CDR3 is 15 residues long. V lost 2 bases and J lost 4; bases outside the gene matches: 3. CDR1 and CDR2 from the germline V gene are MDHEN and SYDVKM. The CDR3 loop is CASSLRLAGGYEQYF. The CDR3 DNA is TGTGCCAGCAGTTTACGGCTAGCGGGAGGGTACGAGCAGTACTTC.

This clonotype turned up a few times. V is TRBV12-3 or TRBV12-4 and J is TRBJ2-1; D is ambiguous. V was cut by 6 bases and J by 3 bases, with 12 bases left in between. The CDR3 extends over 14 amino acids. The DNA for the CDR3 is TGTGCCAGCAGCCCCGGCGACAACTACAATGAGCAGTTCTTC. It translates to CASSPGDNYNEQFF.